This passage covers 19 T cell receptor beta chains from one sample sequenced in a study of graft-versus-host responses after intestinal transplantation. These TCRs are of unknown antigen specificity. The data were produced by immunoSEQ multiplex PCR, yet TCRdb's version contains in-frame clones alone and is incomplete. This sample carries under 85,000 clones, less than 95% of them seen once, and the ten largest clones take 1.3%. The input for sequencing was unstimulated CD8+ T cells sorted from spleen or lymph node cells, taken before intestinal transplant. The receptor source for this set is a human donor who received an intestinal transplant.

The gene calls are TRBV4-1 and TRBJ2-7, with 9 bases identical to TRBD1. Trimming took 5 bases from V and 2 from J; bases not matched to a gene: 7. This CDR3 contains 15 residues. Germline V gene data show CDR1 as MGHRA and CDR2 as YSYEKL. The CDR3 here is CASSSGGQGPYEQYF. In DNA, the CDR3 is TGCGCCAGCAGCTCGGGGGGACAGGGACCCTACGAGCAGTACTTC.

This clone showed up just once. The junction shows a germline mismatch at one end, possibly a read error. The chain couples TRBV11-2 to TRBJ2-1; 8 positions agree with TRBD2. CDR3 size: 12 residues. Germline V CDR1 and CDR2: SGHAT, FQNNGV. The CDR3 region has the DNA TGTGCCAGCAGCCCAACCGGGGGGGCCCTCCTCTTC. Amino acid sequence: CASSPTGGALLF.

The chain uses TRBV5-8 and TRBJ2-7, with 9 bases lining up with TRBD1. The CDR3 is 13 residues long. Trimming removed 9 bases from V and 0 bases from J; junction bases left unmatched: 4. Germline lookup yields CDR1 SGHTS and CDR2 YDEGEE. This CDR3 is CATTGGDSYEQYF. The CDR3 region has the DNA TGTGCCACCACAGGGGGCGACTCCTACGAGCAGTACTTC.

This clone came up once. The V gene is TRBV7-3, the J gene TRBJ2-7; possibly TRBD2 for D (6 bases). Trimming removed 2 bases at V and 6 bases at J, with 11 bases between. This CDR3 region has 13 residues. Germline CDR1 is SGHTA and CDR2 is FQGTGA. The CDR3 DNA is TGTGCCAGCAGCTTAGGGGGGTCCGGCGAGCAGTACTTC. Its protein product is CASSLGGSGEQYF.

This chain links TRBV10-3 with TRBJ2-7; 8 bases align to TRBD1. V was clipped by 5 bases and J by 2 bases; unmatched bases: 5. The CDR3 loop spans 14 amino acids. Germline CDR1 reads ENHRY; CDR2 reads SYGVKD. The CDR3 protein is CAISTGTGAYEQYF. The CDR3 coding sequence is TGTGCCATCAGTACCGGGACAGGAGCCTACGAGCAGTACTTC.

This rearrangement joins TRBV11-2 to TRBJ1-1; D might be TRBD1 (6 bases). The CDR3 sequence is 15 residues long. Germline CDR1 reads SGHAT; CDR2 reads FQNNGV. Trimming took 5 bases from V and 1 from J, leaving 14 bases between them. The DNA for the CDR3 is TGTGCCAGCAGCATGACAGGAGGCGAGAACACTGAAGCTTTCTTT. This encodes CASSMTGGENTEAFF.

CDR3 amino acids: CASSLSGTGGDGYTF. DNA of the CDR3: TGTGCCAGCAGCTTAAGCGGGACAGGGGGCGATGGCTACACCTTC. The chain employs TRBV7-9 and TRBJ1-2; 12 nucleotides agree with TRBD1. This CDR3 is 15 amino acids long. V lost 2 bases to trimming and J lost 6 bases; unmatched junction nucleotides: 4. Looked up from germline, CDR1 is SEHNR and CDR2 is FQNEAQ (reference sequence).

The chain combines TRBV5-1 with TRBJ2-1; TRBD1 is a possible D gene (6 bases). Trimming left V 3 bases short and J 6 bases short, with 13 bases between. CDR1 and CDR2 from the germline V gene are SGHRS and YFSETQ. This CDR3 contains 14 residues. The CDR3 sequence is CASSSGAQSNEQFF. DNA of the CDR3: TGCGCCAGCAGCTCAGGGGCGCAGAGCAATGAGCAGTTCTTC. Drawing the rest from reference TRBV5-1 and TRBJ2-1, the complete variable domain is KAGVTQTPRYLIKTRGQQVTLSCSPISGHRSVSWYQQTPGQGLQFLFEYFSETQRNKGNFPGRFSGRQFSNSRSEMNVSTLELGDSALYLCASSSGAQSNEQFFGPGTRLTVL.

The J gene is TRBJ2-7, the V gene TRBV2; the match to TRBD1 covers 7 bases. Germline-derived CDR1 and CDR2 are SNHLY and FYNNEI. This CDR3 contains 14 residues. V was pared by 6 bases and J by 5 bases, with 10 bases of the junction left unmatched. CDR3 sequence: CASRDSTGPHEQYF. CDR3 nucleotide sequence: TGTGCCAGCAGGGACTCGACAGGGCCCCACGAGCAGTACTTC.

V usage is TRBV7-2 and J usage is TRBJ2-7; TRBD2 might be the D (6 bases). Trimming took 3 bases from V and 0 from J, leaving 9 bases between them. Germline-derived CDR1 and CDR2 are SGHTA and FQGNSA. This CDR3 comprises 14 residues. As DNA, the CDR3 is TGTGCCAGCAGCTTCGGGGGTGGCTCCTACGAGCAGTACTTC. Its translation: CASSFGGGSYEQYF.

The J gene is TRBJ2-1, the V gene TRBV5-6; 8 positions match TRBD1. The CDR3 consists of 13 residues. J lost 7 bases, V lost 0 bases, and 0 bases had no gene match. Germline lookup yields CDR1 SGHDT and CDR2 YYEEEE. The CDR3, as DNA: TGTGCCAGCAGCTTGGGGACAGGGAATGAGCAGTTCTTC. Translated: CASSLGTGNEQFF.

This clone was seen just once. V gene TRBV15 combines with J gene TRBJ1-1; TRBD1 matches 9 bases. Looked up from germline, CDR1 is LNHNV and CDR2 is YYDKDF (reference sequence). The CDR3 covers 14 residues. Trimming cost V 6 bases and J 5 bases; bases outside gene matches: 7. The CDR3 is CATSPDRGYTEAFF. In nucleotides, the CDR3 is TGTGCCACCAGTCCGGACAGGGGATATACTGAAGCTTTCTTT.

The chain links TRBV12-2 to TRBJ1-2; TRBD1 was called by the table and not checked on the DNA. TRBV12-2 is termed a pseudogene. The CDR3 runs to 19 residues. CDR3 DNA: TGTGCAAGTCGCTTATGGGGCCCCGACAGGTTACCCCCCGACTATGGCTACACCTTC. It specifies CASRLWGPDRLPPDYGYTF.

The CDR3 bases are TGCGCCAGCAGCCAATCGTTTCCGATGAACAGAGCCTACGAGCAGTACTTC. Translation gives CASSQSFPMNRAYEQYF. The chain couples TRBV4-1 to TRBJ2-7; D unclear. The germline CDR1 and CDR2 sequences are MGHRA and YSYEKL. CDR3 length: 17 amino acids. V lost 2 bases to trimming and J lost 2 bases, with 19 bases between them.

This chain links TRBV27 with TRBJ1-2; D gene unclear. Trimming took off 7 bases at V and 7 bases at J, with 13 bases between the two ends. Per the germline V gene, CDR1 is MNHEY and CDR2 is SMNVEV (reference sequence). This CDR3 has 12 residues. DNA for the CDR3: TGTGCCAGCACTGATGGGCAGTTTGGCTACACCTTC. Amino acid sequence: CASTDGQFGYTF.

This CDR3 reads CASSPRTGSGSYEQYF. The CDR3 DNA reads TGTGCCAGCAGTCCCAGGACAGGATCGGGGTCCTACGAGCAGTACTTC. V and J are TRBV27 and TRBJ2-7, with 7 bases aligning to TRBD1. The CDR3 covers 16 residues. The V gene end was trimmed by 5 bases and the J gene end by 1 base; junction bases not matched to a gene: 11. Germline CDR1 MNHEY, CDR2 SMNVEV (reference sequence).

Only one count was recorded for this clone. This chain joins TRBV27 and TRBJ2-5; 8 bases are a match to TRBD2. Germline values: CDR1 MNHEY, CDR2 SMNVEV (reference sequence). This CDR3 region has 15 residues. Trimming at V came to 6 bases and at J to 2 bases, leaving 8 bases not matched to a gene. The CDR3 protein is CASRPGGWVQETQYF. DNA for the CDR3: TGTGCCAGCAGGCCGGGGGGGTGGGTTCAAGAGACCCAGTACTTC.

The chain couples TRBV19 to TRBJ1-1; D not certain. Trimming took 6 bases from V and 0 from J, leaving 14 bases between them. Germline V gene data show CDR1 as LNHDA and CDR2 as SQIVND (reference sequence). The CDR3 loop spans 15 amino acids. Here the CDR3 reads CASRPTDNLNTEAFF. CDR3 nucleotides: TGTGCCAGTAGGCCTACAGATAACTTGAACACTGAAGCTTTCTTT.

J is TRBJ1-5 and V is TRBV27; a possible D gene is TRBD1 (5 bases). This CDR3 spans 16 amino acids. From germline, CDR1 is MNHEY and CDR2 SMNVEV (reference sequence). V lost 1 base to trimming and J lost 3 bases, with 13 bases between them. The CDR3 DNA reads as TGTGCCAGCAGTTTATTGGGGATAGGGGACAATCAGCCCCAGCATTTT. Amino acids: CASSLLGIGDNQPQHF.